The T cell receptor (beta chain) under discussion was sequenced for a study of cytomegalovirus exposure and HLA in healthy donors. Notes on this clone: Its antigen is unknown.

General study results and limits: 164 TCR beta chains were listed as cytomegalovirus-associated. A later analysis found first-cohort TCR clusters tended to co-occur in the 110 or so validation repertoires. Rarity held for most TCR sequences, but there were some public TCRs that occurred in many donors.

It was the approximately 120-subject validation cohort, separate from the roughly 700-subject first cohort, to which the donors belonged. Profiling relied on immunoSEQ multiplex PCR, and the TCRdb table lists in-frame clones only, not all of them. The sample consists of a few hundred thousand clones, around four fifths of them appearing once. The TCR originated in a woman in her 30s in good health and CMV-seropositive. Sequenced input: PBMCs.

The CDR3 region is CASSLATIGAVNEQYF. The CDR3 nucleotides are TGTGCCAGCTCACTTGCGACAATAGGGGCCGTCAACGAGCAGTACTTC. J is TRBJ2-7 and V is TRBV18; possibly TRBD1 for D (5 bases). V lost 4 bases and J lost 5, with 21 bases in between. Germline values: CDR1 KGHSH, CDR2 LQKENI. The CDR3 covers 16 residues.